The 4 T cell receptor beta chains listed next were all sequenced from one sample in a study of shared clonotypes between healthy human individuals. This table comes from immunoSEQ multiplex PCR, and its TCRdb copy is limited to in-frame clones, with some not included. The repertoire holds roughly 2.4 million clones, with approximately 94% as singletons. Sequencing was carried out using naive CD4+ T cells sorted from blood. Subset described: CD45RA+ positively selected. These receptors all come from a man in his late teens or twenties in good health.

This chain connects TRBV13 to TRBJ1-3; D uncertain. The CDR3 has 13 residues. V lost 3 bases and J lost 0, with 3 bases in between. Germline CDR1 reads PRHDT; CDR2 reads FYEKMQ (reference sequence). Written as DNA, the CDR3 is TGTGCCAGCAGCTTCTTCTCTGGAAACACCATATATTTT. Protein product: CASSFFSGNTIYF.

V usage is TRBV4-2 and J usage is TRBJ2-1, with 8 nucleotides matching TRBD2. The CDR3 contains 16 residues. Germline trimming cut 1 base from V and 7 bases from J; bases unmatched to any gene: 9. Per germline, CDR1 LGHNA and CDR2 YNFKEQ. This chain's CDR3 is CASSQVRRGVDNEQFF. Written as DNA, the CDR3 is TGTGCCAGCAGCCAAGTTAGGCGGGGGGTAGATAATGAGCAGTTCTTC.

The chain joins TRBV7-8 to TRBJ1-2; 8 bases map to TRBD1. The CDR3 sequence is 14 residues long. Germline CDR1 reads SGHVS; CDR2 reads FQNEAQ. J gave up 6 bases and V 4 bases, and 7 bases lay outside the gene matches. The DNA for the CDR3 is TGTGCCAGCAGCTACGACCCGACAGGGGATGGCTACACCTTC. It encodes CASSYDPTGDGYTF. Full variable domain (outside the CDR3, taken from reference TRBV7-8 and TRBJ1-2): GAGVSQSPRYKVAKRGQDVALRCDPISGHVSLFWYQQALGQGPEFLTYFQNEAQLDKSGLPSDRFFAERPEGSVSTLKIQRTQQEDSAVYLCASSYDPTGDGYTFGSGTRLTVV.

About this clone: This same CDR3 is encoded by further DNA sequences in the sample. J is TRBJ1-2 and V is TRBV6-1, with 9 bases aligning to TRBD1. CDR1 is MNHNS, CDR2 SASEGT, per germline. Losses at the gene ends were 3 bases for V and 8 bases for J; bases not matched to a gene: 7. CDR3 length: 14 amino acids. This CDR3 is CASSEVGTGYGYTF. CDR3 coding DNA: TGTGCCAGCAGTGAGGTCGGGACAGGGTACGGCTACACCTTC.